The present T cell receptor (beta chain) was sequenced within a study of T cells in Graves' hyperthyroidism and ophthalmopathy. Turning to this clonotype: The antigen is unknown.

Researchers took RNA transcripts and amplified the TCR beta CDR3 regions from them. During a first-round RT-PCR of the TCR CDR3, the HTBI primer set was used. In TCRdb, the multiplex PCR reads were re-called with MiXCR into one record per CDR3 protein. This table has 450,000 to 600,000 distinct CDR3 sequences, 20% appearing once. J lost 8 bases, V lost 5 bases, and 6 bases had no gene match. Germline CDR1 WNHNN, CDR2 SYGVQD (reference sequence). The CDR3 loop spans 13 amino acids. Study-wide findings and caveats: A model using 13 V-J features told ophthalmopathy apart from stable hyperthyroidism.

The sample consisted of blood. This chain uses TRBV10-1 with TRBJ2-3; 8 positions agree with TRBD1. The source of this sequence is a man aged 35 to 55 with Graves' ophthalmopathy. The CDR3 spells CASSRQGSGTQYF. The CDR3 DNA reads TGCGCCAGCAGTCGACAGGGGAGTGGTACGCAGTATTTT.